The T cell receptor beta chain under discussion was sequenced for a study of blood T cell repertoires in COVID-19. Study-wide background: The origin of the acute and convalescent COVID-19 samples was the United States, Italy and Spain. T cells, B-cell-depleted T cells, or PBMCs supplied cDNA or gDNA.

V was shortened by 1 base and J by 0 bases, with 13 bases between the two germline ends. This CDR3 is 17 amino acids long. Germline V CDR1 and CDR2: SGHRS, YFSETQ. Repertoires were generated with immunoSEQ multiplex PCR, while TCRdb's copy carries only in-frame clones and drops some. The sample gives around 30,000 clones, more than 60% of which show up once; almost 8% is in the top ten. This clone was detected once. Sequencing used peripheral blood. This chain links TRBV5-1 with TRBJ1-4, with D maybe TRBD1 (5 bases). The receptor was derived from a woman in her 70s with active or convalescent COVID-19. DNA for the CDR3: TGCGCCAGCAGCTTGTCACAGGCTTCAGCAACTAATGAAAAACTGTTTTTT. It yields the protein CASSLSQASATNEKLFF.